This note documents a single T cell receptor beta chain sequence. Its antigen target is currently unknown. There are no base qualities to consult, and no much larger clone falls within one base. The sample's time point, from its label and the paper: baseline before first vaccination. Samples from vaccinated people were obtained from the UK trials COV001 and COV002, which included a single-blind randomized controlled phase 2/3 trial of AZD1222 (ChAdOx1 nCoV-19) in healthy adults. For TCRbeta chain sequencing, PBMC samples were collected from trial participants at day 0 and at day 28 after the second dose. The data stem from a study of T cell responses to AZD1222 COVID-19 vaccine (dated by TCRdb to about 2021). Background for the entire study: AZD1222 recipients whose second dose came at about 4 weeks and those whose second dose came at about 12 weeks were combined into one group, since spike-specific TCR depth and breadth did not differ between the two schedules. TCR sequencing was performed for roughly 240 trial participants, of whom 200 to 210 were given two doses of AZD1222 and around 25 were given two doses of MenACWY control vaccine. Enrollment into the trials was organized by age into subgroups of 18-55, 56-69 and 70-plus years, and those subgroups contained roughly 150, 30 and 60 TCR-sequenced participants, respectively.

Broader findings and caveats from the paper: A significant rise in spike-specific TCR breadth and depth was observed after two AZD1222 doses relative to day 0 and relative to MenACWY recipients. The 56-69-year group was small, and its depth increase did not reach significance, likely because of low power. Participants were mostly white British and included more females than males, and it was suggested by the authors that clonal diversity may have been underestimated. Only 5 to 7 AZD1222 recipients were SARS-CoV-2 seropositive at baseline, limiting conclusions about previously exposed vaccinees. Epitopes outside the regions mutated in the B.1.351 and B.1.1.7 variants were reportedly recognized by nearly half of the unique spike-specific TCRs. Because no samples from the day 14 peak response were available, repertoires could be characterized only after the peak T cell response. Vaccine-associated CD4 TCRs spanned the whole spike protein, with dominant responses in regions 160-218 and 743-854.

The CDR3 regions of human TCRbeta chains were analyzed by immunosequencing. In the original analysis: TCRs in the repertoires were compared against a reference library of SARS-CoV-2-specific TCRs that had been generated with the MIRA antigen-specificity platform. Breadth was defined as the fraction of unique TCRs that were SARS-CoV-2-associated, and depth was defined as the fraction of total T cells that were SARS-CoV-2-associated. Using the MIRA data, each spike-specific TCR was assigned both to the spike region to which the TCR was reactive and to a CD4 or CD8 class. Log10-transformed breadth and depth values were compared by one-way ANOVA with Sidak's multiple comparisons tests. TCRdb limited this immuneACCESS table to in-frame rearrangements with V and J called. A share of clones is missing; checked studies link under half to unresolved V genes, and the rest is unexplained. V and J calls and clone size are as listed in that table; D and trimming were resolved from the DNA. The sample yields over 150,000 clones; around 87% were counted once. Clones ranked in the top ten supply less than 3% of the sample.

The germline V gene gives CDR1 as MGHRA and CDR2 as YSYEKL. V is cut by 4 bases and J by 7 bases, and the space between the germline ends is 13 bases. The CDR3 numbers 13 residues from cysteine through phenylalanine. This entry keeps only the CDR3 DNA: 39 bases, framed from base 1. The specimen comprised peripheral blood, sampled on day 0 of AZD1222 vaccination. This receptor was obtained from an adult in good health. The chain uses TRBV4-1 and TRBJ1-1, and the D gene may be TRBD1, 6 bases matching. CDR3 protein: CASSPTGPLEAFF. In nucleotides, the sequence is TGCGCCAGCAGCCCCACAGGGCCCCTTGAAGCTTTCTTT.